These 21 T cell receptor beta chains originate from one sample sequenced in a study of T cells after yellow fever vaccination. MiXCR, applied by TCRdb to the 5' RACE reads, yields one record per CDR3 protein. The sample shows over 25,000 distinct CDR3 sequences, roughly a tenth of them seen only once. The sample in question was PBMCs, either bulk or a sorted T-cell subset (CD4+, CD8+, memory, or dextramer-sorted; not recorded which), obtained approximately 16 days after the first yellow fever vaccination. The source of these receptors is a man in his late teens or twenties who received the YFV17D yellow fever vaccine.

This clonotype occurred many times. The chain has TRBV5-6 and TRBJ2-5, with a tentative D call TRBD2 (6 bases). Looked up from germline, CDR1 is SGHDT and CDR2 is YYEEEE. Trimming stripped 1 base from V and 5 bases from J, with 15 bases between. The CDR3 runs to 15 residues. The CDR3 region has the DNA TGTGCCAGCAGCTTGAAGGACGGGGAGGTCGAGACCCAGTACTTC. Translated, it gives CASSLKDGEVETQYF.

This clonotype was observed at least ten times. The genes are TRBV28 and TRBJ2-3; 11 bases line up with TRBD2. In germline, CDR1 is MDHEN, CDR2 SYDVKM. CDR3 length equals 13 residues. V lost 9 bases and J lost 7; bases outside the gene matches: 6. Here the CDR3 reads CASSGGAKYTQYF. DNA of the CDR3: TGTGCCAGTAGCGGGGGGGCCAAATATACGCAGTATTTT.

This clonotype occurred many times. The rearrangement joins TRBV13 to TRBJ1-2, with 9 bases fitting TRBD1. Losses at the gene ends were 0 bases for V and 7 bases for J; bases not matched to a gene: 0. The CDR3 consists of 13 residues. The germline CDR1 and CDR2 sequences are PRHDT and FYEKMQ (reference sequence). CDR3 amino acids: CASSLGTGGGYTF. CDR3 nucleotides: TGTGCCAGCAGCTTAGGGACAGGGGGTGGCTACACCTTC.

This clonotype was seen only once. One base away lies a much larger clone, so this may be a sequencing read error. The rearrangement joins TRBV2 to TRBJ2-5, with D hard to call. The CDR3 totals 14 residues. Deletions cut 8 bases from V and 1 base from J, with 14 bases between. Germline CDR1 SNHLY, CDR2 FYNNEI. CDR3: CASHRSGFQETQYF. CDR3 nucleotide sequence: TGTGCCAGCCATCGGTCAGGCTTCCAAGAGACCCAGTACTTC.

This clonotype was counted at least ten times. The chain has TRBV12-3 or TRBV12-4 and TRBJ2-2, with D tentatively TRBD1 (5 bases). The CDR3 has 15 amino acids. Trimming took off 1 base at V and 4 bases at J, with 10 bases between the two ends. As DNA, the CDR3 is TGTGCCAGCAGTTTAGGGGGAAGGGGCACCGGGGAGCTGTTTTTT. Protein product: CASSLGGRGTGELFF.

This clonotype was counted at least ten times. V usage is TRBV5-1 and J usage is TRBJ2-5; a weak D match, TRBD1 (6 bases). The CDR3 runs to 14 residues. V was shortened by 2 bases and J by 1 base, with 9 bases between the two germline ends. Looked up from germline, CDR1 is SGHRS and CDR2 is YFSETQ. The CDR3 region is CASSFGTIQETQYF. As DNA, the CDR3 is TGCGCCAGCAGCTTTGGGACAATCCAAGAGACCCAGTACTTC.

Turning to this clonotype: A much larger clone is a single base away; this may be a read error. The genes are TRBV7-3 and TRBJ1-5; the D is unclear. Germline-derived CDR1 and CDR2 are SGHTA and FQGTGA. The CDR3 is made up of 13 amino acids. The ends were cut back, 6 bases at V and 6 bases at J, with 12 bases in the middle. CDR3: CASSYGSGQPQHF. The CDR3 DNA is TGTGCCAGCAGTTACGGGAGTGGTCAGCCCCAGCATTTT.

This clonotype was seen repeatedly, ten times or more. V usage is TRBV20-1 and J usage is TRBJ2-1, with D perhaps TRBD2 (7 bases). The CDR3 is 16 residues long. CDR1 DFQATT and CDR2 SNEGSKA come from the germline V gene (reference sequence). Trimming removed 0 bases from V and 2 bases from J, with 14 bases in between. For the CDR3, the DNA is TGCAGTGCTAGAGACCCGGCGGGGGCGACCTACAATGAGCAGTTCTTC. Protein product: CSARDPAGATYNEQFF.

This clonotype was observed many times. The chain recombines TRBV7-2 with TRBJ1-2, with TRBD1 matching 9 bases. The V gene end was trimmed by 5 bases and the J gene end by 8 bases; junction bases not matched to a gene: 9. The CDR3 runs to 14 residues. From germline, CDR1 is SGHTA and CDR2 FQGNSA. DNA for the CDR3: TGTGCCAGCAGCGGGTCGGGACAGGGTTTCGGCTACACCTTC. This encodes CASSGSGQGFGYTF.

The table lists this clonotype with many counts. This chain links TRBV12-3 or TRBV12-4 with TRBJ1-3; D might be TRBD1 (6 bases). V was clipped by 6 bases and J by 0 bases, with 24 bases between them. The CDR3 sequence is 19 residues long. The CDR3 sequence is CASRAGGAPSSSSGNTIYF. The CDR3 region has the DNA TGTGCCAGCAGAGCGGGGGGGGCGCCCAGCTCTAGCTCTGGAAACACCATATATTTT.

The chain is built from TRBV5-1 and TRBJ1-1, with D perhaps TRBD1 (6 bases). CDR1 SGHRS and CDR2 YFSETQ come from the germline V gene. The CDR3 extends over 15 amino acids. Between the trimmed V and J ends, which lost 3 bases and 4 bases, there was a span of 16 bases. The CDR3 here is CASSYGAGVGTEAFF. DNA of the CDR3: TGCGCCAGCAGCTATGGGGCAGGGGTGGGCACTGAAGCTTTCTTT.

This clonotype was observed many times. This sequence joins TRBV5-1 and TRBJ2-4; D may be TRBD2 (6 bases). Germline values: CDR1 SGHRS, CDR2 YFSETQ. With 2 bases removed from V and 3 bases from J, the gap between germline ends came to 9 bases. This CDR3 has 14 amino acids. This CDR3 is CASSLGGDKNIQYF. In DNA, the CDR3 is TGCGCCAGCAGCTTAGGCGGGGACAAAAACATTCAGTACTTC.

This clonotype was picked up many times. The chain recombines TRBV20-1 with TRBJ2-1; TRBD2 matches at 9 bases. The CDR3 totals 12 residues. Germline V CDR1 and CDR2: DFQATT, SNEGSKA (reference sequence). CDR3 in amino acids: CRPAGGSNEQFF. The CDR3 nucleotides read TGCAGACCAGCGGGGGGATCTAATGAGCAGTTCTTC.

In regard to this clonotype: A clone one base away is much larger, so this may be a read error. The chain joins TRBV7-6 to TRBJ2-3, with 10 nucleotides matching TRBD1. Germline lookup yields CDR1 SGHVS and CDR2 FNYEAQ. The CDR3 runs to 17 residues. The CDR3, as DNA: TGTTCCAGCAGCTTAGCGCCCGGGGGACAGGGGATCGATACGCAGTATTTT. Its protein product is CSSSLAPGGQGIDTQYF.

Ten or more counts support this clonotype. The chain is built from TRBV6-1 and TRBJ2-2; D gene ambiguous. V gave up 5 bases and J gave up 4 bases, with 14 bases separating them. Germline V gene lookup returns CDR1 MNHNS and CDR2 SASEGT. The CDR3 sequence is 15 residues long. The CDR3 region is CASSPATRSTGELFF. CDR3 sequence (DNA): TGTGCCAGCAGTCCTGCGACCCGGAGCACCGGGGAGCTGTTTTTT.

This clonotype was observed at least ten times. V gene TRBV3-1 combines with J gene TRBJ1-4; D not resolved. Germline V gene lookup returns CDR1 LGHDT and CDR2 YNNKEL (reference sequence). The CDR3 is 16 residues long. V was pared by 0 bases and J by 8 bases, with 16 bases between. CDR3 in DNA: TGTGCCAGCAGCCAAGATCCTCGGGGTAGGCGGGAAAAACTGTTTTTT. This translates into CASSQDPRGRREKLFF.

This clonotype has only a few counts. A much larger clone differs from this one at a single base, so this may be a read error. The CDR3 reads CASSVVDYNEQFF. In nucleotides, the CDR3 is TGTGCCAGCAGCGTAGTGGACTACAATGAGCAGTTCTTC. The chain recombines TRBV9 with TRBJ2-1; D is undetermined. Germline-derived CDR1 and CDR2 are SGDLS and YYNGEE. Trimming cost V 0 bases and J 3 bases, with 4 bases left between them. The CDR3 totals 13 residues.

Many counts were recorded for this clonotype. The CDR3 bases are TGTGCCAGCAGCCCGGACAGTCTCGAGCAGTACGTC. It encodes CASSPDSLEQYV. The rearrangement links TRBV11-2 to TRBJ2-7, with TRBD1 as a possible D gene (6 bases). The germline V gene has CDR1 SGHAT and CDR2 FQNNGV. There are 12 residues in the CDR3. V shed 5 bases and J shed 6 bases, with 11 bases lying between them.

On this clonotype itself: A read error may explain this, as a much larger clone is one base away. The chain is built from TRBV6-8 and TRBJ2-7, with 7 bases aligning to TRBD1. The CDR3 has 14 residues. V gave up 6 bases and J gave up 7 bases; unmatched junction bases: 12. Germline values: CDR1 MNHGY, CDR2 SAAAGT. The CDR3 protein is CASRLGQADEEQYF. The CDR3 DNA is TGTGCCAGCAGGCTAGGACAGGCCGACGAAGAGCAGTACTTC.

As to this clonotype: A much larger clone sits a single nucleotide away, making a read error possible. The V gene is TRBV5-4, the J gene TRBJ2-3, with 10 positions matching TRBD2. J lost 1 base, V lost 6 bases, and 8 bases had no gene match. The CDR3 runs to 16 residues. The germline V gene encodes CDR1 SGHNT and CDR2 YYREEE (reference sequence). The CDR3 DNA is TGTGCCAGCACCCGGGCGACTAGCGGGTGCACAGATACGCAGTATTTT. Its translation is CASTRATSGCTDTQYF.

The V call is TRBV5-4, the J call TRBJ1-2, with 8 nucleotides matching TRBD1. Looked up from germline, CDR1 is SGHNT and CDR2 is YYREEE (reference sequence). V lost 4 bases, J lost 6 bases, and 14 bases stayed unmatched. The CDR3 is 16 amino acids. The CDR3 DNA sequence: TGTGCCAGCAGCCTGGAGACAGGGGCGGAGGTAGATGGCTACACCTTC. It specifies CASSLETGAEVDGYTF.